This T cell receptor (beta chain) was captured by sequencing in a study of blood T cell repertoires in COVID-19 (dated by TCRdb to the early 2020s). Study-wide context: The collaborator samples originated in the United States, Italy and Spain and spanned the acute and convalescent phases of COVID-19. The material from the prospective study consisted of cDNA or gDNA derived from T cells, B-cell-depleted T cells, or PBMCs. Subjects who had been exposed to COVID-19, were actively infected with it, or had recovered from it provided the deeply sampled blood TCRbeta repertoires that made up the dataset. The repertoires were made available in a free public database intended to serve as a resource for research on the immune response to SARS-CoV-2. The samples were drawn from the first 160 participants of the ongoing ImmuneRACE study and from 950 to 1,500 subjects provided by 6 global collaborators. HLA class I and class II types, where available, came from metadata supplied by the sample provider rather than from assay-based typing. The sample metadata nearly always contained a de-identified subject ID, COVID-19 status, age in years and sex.

The collaborating institutions used their own protocols to collect whole blood in K2EDTA tubes. Collaborator samples were shipped for TCRbeta analysis as frozen whole blood, isolated PBMCs, or DNA extracted from either sample type. TCRbeta CDR3 regions were amplified from genomic DNA by means of the immunoSEQ Assay, a bias-controlled multiplex PCR. In the source study's methods: Within the assay, amplification of reference gene primers was used to estimate how many nucleated cells each sample contained. To quantify the absolute abundance of each unique TCRbeta CDR3 rearrangement, sequence reads were collapsed and filtered. For each sample, productive Simpson clonality was calculated as the square root of Simpson's diversity index across productive rearrangements. This immuneACCESS table, as held by TCRdb, lists in-frame sequences with V and J called but not all clones. Of the missing ones, under half trace to an unresolved V gene in checked studies; the others have no known cause. V and J calls and clone size are those listed in that table; D and trimming were worked out from the DNA. The sample contains about 210,000 clones, approximately 78% of them found a single time. The ten largest clones take up approximately 12% of the sample.

As concerns this clone: Its antigen target is currently unknown. Base quality data are lacking; no much larger clone is found one base away.

The research as a whole found: The quantity of clinical and demographic metadata differed by source and by participant and was supplied without curation.

From a lookup of the germline V gene, CDR1 and CDR2 are SQVTM and ANQGSEA. V is clipped by 7 bases and J by 6 bases, and the sequence between their germline boundaries is 18 bases long. The CDR3 holds 13 amino acids from the cysteine to the phenylalanine. Solely the CDR3 DNA is kept, with 39 bases framed from the first base. The chain is encoded by TRBV29-1 joined to TRBJ1-2; no D gene is confidently identified. This clonotype originated in a woman aged 40 to 50 with acute or convalescent COVID-19. Sequenced sample: peripheral blood. The base sequence is TGCAGCGCCACCCCTGGGGAGGATAATGGCTACACCTTC. Translated, it gives CSATPGEDNGYTF.